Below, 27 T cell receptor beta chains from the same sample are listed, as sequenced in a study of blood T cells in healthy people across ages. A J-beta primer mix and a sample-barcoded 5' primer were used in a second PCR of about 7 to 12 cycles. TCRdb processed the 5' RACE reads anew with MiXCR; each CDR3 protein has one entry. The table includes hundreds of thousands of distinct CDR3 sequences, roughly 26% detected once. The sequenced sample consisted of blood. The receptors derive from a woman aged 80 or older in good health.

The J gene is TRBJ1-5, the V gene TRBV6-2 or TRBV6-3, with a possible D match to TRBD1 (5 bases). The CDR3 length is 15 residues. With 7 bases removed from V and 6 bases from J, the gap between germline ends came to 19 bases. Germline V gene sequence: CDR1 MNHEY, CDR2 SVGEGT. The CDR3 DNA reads TGTGCCAGCATCGGCGGGACCGGGGGGGTTCAGCCCCAGCATTTT. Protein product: CASIGGTGGVQPQHF.

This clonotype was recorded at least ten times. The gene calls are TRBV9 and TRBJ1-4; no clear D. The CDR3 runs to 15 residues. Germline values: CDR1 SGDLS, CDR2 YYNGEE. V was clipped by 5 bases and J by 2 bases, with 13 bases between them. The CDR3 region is CASSYGYSTNEKLFF. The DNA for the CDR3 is TGTGCCAGCAGTTACGGGTATTCTACTAATGAAAAACTGTTTTTT.

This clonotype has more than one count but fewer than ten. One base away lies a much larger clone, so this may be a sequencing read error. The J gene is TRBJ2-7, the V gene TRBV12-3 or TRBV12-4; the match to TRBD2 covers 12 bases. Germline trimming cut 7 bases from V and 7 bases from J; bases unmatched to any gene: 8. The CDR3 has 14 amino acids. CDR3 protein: CASNPSGGAFEQYF. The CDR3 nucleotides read TGTGCCAGCAATCCTAGCGGGGGGGCCTTTGAGCAGTACTTC.

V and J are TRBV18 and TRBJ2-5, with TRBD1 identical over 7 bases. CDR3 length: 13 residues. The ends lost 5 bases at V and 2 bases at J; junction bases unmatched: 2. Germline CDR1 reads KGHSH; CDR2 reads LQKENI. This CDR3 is CASSGTDQETQYF. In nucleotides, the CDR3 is TGTGCCAGCTCAGGGACAGATCAAGAGACCCAGTACTTC.

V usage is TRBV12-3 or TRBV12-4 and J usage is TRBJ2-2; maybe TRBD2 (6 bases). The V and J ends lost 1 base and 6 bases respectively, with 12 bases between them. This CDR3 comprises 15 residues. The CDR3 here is CASSLGGVRAGELFF. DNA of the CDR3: TGTGCCAGCAGTTTAGGCGGGGTCAGGGCCGGGGAGCTGTTTTTT.

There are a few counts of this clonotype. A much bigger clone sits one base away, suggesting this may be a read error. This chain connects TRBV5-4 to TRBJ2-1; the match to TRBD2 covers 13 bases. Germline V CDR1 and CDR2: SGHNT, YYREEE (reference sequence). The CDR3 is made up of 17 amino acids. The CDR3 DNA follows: TGTGCCTGCAGCCAAACTAGCGGGGGGGCTTCGTACAATGAGCAGTTCTTC. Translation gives CACSQTSGGASYNEQFF.

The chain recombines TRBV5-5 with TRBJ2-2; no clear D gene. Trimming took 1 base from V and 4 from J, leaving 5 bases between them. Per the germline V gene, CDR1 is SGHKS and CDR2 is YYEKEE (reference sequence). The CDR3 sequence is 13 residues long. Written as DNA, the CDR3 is TGTGCCAGCAGCTTGACTTTCACCGGGGAGCTGTTTTTT. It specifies CASSLTFTGELFF.

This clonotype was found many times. The CDR3, as DNA: TGCGCCAGCAGCCAAGAATCGGAGGGGTTAGGTGGCTACACCTTC. This encodes CASSQESEGLGGYTF. V gene TRBV4-3 combines with J gene TRBJ1-2, with D possibly being TRBD1 (5 bases). This CDR3 has 15 amino acids. V lost 0 bases, J lost 7 bases, and 15 bases lay in between. The germline V gene has CDR1 LGHNA and CDR2 YSLEER.

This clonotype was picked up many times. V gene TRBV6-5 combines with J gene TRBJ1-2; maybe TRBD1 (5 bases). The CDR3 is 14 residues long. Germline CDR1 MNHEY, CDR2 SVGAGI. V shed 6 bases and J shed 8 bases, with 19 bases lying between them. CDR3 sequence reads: CASSPYGGGTGYTF. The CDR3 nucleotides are TGTGCCAGCAGCCCCTACGGAGGAGGGACCGGCTACACCTTC.

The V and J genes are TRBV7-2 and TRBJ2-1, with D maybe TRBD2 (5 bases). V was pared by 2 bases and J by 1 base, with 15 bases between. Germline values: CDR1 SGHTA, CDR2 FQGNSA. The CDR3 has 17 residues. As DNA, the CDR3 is TGTGCCAGCAGCTTAAGAAGCGGTCAAGTTTCCTACAATGAGCAGTTCTTC. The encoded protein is CASSLRSGQVSYNEQFF.

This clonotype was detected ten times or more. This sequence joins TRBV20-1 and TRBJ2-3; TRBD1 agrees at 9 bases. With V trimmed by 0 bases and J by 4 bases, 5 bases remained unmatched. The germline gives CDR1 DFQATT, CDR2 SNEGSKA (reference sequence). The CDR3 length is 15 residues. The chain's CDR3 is CSARERQGVADTQYF. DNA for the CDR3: TGCAGTGCTAGAGAGCGACAGGGGGTCGCAGATACGCAGTATTTT.

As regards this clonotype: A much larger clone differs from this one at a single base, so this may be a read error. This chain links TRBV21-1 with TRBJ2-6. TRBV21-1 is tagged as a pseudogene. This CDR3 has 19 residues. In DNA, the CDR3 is TGTGCCAGCAGCGCCTTCTACAGTATTAGCCTCTCTGGGGCCAACGTCCTGACTTTC. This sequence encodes CASSAFYSISLSGANVLTF.

CDR3 region: CASAQGWENTEAFF. CDR3 DNA: TGTGCTAGTGCTCAAGGGTGGGAGAACACTGAAGCTTTCTTT. The chain carries TRBV12-5 and TRBJ1-1; no clear D. There are 14 residues in the CDR3. Germline V gives CDR1 LGHNT, CDR2 FRNRAP. The V and J ends lost 7 bases and 1 base respectively, with 13 bases between them.

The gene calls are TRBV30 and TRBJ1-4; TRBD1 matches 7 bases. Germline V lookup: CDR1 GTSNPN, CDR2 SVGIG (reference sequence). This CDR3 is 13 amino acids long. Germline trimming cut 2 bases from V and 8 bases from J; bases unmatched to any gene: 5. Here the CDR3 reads CAWSPQGGEKLFF. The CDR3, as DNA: TGTGCCTGGAGTCCCCAGGGGGGGGAAAAACTGTTTTTT. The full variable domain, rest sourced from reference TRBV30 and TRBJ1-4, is SQTIHQWPATLVQPVGSPLSLECTVEGTSNPNLYWYRQAAGRGLQLLFYSVGIGQISSEVPQNLSASRPQDRQFILSSKKLLLSDSGFYLCAWSPQGGEKLFFGSGTQLSVL.

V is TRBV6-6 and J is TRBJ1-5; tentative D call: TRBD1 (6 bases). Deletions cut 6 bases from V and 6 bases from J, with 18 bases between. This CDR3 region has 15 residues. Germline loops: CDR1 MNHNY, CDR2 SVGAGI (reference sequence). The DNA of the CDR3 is TGTGCCAGCAGGTACCAACAGGGTGGAATTCAGCCCCAGCATTTT. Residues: CASRYQQGGIQPQHF.

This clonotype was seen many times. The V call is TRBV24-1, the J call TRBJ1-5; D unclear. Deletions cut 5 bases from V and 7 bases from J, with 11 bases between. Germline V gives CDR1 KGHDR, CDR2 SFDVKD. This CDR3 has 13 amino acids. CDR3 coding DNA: TGTGCCACCAGTGGATTAGGCGGCCAGCCCCAGCATTTT. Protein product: CATSGLGGQPQHF.

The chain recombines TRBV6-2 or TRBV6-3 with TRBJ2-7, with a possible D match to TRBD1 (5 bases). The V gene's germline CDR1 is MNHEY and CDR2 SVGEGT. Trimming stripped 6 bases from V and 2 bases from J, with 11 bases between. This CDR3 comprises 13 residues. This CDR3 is CASSETVAYEQYF. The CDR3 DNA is TGTGCCAGCAGCGAGACAGTAGCCTACGAGCAGTACTTC.

The CDR3, as DNA: TGTGCCAGCAGCGAGGGCGGGGCCAAAAGCTACGAGCAGTACTTC. It specifies CASSEGGAKSYEQYF. The chain uses TRBV9 and TRBJ2-7; weak D call: TRBD2 (6 bases). Germline-derived CDR1 and CDR2 are SGDLS and YYNGEE. V lost 3 bases and J lost 3, with 16 bases in between. This CDR3 is 15 amino acids long.

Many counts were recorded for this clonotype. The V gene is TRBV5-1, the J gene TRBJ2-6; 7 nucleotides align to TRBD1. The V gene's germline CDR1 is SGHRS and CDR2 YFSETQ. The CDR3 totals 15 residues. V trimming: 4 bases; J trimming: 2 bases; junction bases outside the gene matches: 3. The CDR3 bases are TGCGCCAGCAGCACGACAGGGACTGGGGCCAACGTCCTGACTTTC. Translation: CASSTTGTGANVLTF.

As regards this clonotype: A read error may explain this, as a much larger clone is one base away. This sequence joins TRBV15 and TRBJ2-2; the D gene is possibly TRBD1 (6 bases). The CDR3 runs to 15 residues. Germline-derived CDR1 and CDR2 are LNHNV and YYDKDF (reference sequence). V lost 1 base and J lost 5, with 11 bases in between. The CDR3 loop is CATSRGNRDTGELFF. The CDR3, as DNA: TGTGCCACCAGCAGAGGAAACAGGGATACCGGGGAGCTGTTTTTT.

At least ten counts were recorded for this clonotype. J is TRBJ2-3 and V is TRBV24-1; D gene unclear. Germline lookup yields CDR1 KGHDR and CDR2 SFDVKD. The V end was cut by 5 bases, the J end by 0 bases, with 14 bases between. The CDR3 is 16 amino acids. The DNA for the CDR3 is TGTGCCACCAGTGGTGCAGACCCTAGTAGCACAGATACGCAGTATTTT. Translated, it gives CATSGADPSSTDTQYF.

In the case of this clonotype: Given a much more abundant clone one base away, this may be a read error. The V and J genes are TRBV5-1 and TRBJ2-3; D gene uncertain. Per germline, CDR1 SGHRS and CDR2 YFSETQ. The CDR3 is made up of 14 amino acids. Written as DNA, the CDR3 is TGCGCCAGCAGCAGTTCATCCCTCACAAATACGCAGTATTTT. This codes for CASSSSSLTNTQYF.

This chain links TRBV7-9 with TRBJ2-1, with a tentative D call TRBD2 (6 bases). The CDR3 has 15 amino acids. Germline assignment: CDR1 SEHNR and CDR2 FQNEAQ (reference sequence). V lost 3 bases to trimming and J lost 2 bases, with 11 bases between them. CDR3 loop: CASSLPGEPYNEQFF. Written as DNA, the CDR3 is TGTGCCAGCAGCTTGCCGGGAGAACCCTACAATGAGCAGTTCTTC.

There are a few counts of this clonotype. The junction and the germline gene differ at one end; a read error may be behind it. The CDR3 sequence is CGARGGRRREYGYTF. CDR3 nucleotide sequence: TGCGGTGCTAGAGGCGGACGACGGAGGGAGTATGGCTACACCTTC. The V call is TRBV20-1, the J call TRBJ1-2; no reliable D call. The germline CDR1 and CDR2 sequences are DFQATT and SNEGSKA (reference sequence). The CDR3 runs 15 residues.

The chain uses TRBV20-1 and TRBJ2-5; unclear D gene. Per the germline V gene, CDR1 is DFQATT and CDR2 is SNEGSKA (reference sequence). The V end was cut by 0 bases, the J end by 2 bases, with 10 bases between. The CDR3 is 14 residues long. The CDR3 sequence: CSARDGRQQETQYF. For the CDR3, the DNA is TGCAGTGCTAGAGATGGAAGGCAGCAAGAGACCCAGTACTTC.

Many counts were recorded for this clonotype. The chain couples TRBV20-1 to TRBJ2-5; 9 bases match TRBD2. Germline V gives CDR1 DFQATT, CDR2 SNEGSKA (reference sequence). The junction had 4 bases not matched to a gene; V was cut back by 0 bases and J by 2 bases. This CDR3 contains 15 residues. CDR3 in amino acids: CSARDGAGGQETQYF. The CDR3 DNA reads TGCAGTGCTAGAGATGGAGCGGGGGGACAAGAGACCCAGTACTTC.

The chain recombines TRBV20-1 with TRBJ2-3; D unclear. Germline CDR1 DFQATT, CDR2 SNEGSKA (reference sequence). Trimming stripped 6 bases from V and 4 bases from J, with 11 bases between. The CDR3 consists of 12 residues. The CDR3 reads CSAPVASDTQYF. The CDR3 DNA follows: TGCAGTGCCCCCGTGGCCTCAGATACGCAGTATTTT.